The clone carrying this TCR beta chain has only a few counts. The CDR3 runs to 14 residues. Per germline, CDR1 SGHTA and CDR2 FQGTGA. Trimming removed 4 bases from V and 4 bases from J, with 12 bases in between. From RNA transcripts, TCR beta CDR3 regions were amplified. The TCR CDR3 first-round RT-PCR relied on the HTBI primer set. TCRdb passed the multiplex PCR reads through MiXCR, listing each CDR3 protein once. The data contain 530,000 or so distinct CDR3 sequences, roughly 15% of them singletons. The entry originates in a study of T cells in Graves' hyperthyroidism and ophthalmopathy. The source material was blood. The TCR sequence derives from a woman younger than 35 with Graves' ophthalmopathy. The rearrangement joins TRBV7-3 to TRBJ2-3; tentative D call: TRBD2 (7 bases). CDR3 amino acids: CASSSLGGPDTQYF. CDR3 sequence (DNA): TGTGCCAGCAGCTCCCTCGGGGGGCCAGATACGCAGTATTTT. The whole variable domain, filled in from reference TRBV7-3 and TRBJ2-3, reads GAGVSQTPSNKVTEKGKYVELRCDPISGHTALYWYRQSLGQGPEFLIYFQGTGAADDSGLPNDRFFAVRPEGSVSTLKIQRTERGDSAVYLCASSSLGGPDTQYFGPGTRLTVL.